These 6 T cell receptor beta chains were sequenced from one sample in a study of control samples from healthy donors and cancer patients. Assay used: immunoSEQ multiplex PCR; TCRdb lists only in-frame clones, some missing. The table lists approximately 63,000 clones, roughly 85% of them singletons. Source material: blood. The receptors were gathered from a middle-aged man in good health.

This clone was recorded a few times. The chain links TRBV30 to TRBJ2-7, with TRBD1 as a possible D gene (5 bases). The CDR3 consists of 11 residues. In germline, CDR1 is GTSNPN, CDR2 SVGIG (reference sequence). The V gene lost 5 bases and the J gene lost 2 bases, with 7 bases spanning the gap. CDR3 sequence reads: CAWDRTYEQYF. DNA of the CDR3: TGTGCCTGGGACAGAACCTACGAGCAGTACTTC. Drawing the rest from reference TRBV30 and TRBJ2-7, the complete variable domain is SQTIHQWPATLVQPVGSPLSLECTVEGTSNPNLYWYRQAAGRGLQLLFYSVGIGQISSEVPQNLSASRPQDRQFILSSKKLLLSDSGFYLCAWDRTYEQYFGPGTRLTVT.

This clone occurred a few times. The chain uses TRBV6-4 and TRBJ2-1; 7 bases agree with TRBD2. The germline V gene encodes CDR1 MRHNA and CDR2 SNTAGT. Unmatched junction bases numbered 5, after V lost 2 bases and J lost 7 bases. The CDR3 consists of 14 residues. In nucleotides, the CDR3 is TGTGCCAGCAGTGACGGACTAGAAAGGAATGAGCAGTTCTTC. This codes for CASSDGLERNEQFF.

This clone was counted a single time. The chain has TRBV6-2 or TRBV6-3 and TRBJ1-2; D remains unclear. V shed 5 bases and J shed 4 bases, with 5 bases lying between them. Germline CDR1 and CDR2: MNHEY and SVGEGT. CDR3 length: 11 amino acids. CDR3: CASSQVYGYTF. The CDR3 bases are TGTGCCAGCAGTCAGGTCTATGGCTACACCTTC.

The CDR3 is CASSGTGGNYGYTF. DNA of the CDR3: TGTGCCAGCAGCGGGACAGGGGGAAACTATGGCTACACCTTC. The J gene is TRBJ1-2, the V gene TRBV7-9, with 11 bases matching TRBD1. Trimming cost V 5 bases and J 2 bases; bases outside gene matches: 1. The CDR3 extends over 14 amino acids. Germline-derived CDR1 and CDR2 are SEHNR and FQNEAQ (reference sequence).

CDR3 region: CASSADRGGNAPLHF. The CDR3 DNA reads as TGTGCCAGCAGCGCTGACAGGGGGGGCAATGCACCCCTCCACTTT. This sequence joins TRBV7-2 and TRBJ1-6, with TRBD1 matching 9 bases. This CDR3 has 15 residues. Germline loops: CDR1 SGHTA, CDR2 FQGNSA. Trimming took 5 bases from V and 11 from J; bases not matched to a gene: 10.

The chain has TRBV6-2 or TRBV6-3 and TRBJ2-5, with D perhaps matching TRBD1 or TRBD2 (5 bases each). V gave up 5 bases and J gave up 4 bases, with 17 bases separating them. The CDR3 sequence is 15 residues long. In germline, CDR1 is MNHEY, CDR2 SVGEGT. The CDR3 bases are TGTGCCAGCAGTCCGAGTTTCGGGGCCGTAGAGACCCAGTACTTC. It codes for CASSPSFGAVETQYF.